The TCR beta chain described here comes from a study of blood T cell repertoires in COVID-19. The overall study: From T cells, B-cell-depleted T cells, or PBMCs came the material, which was cDNA or gDNA.

Germline values: CDR1 MDHEN, CDR2 SYDVKM. The length of the CDR3 is 15 residues. V lost 3 bases to trimming and J lost 7 bases; unmatched junction nucleotides: 7. Original methodology: Reference gene primers were amplified, and this amplification served to estimate nucleated cell counts. The assay was immunoSEQ multiplex PCR, and TCRdb's table has in-frame clones only and misses some. D and trimming were read from the DNA, whereas the V and J calls and clone size are those reported in that table. The sample shows fewer than 15,000 clones, roughly 80% of them seen only once. The sequenced sample was peripheral blood. This rearrangement joins TRBV28 to TRBJ1-2; 11 bases align to TRBD1. This clonotype was sampled from a human donor in a cohort sampled during active COVID-19. The CDR3 region is CASSFGTGGLGGYTF. The CDR3, as DNA: TGTGCCAGCAGTTTTGGGACAGGGGGGCTGGGTGGCTACACCTTC.